Shown below are 29 T cell receptor beta chains from a single sample sequenced in a study of beta chain features in type 1 diabetes. Reverse transcription of all isolated RNA meant that expressed TCRB transcripts were sequenced. Assay used: immunoSEQ multiplex PCR; TCRdb lists only in-frame clones, some missing. The sample holds about 930,000 clones, about 17% seen once. Sequencing used naive CD4+ T cells from blood. Every receptor here comes from a woman younger than 30 in good health.

This clone was seen more than once but under ten times. The chain carries TRBV7-9 and TRBJ2-1; 8 bases fit TRBD2. Germline CDR1 SEHNR, CDR2 FQNEAQ (reference sequence). There are 15 residues in the CDR3. The V segment lost 2 bases and the J segment 8 bases; nucleotides outside the gene matches: 8. The CDR3 reads CASSLPGTRFYEQFF. In nucleotides, the CDR3 is TGTGCCAGCAGCTTACCCGGGACTAGGTTTTATGAGCAGTTCTTC. Complete variable domain (other parts from reference TRBV7-9 and TRBJ2-1): DTGVSQNPRHKITKRGQNVTFRCDPISEHNRLYWYRQTLGQGPEFLTYFQNEAQLEKSRLLSDRFSAERPKGSFSTLEIQRTEQGDSAMYLCASSLPGTRFYEQFFGPGTRLTVL.

The genes are TRBV19 and TRBJ2-1; possible D gene TRBD2, 7 bases. This CDR3 has 15 amino acids. The germline V and J ends were trimmed by 5 bases and 5 bases, with 16 bases remaining between them. Per the germline V gene, CDR1 is LNHDA and CDR2 is SQIVND (reference sequence). This CDR3 reads CASSWGRGANNEQFF. CDR3 DNA sequence: TGTGCCAGTAGTTGGGGTCGGGGGGCTAACAATGAGCAGTTCTTC.

Of note for this clone: At the DNA level, this CDR3 is encoded by other sequences in the same sample as well. The chain recombines TRBV4-3 with TRBJ2-3; D gene uncertain. Germline CDR1 LGHNA, CDR2 YSLEER. This CDR3 comprises 14 residues. Trimming took 0 bases from V and 1 from J, leaving 5 bases between them. The DNA for the CDR3 is TGCGCCAGCAGCCAAGATCCCCGCACAGATACGCAGTATTTT. Translation: CASSQDPRTDTQYF.

The CDR3 coding sequence is TGTGCCAGCAGCCCTCCAGGACTAGCGGCCGCAGATACGCAGTATTTT. Residues: CASSPPGLAAADTQYF. V and J are TRBV7-2 and TRBJ2-3; 10 nucleotides agree with TRBD2. This CDR3 has 16 residues. Unmatched junction bases numbered 9, after V lost 5 bases and J lost 4 bases. Per germline, CDR1 SGHTA and CDR2 FQGNSA.

In this sample, this clone turned up a few times. The gene calls are TRBV2 and TRBJ1-3, with D perhaps matching TRBD1 (5 bases). Trimming removed 5 bases from V and 4 bases from J, with 12 bases in between. Germline assignment: CDR1 SNHLY and CDR2 FYNNEI. The CDR3 runs 14 residues. The CDR3 loop reads CASSFQGSGNTIYF. The CDR3 nucleotides are TGTGCCAGCAGTTTTCAGGGATCCGGAAACACCATATATTTT.

This clone occurred a few times. V usage is TRBV15 and J usage is TRBJ2-1; TRBD2 might be the D (7 bases). CDR1 and CDR2 (germline): LNHNV, YYDKDF (reference sequence). V lost 2 bases and J lost 1, with 15 bases in between. This CDR3 is 17 amino acids long. In DNA form, the CDR3 reads TGTGCCACCAGCAGATCACCGAGCGGGACATCCTACAATGAGCAGTTCTTC. Encoded protein: CATSRSPSGTSYNEQFF.

V and J are TRBV4-3 and TRBJ2-7; 7 bases line up with TRBD1. The CDR3 contains 13 residues. Germline V gives CDR1 LGHNA, CDR2 YSLEER. Trimming removed 4 bases from V and 3 bases from J; junction bases left unmatched: 3. CDR3 loop: CASSLAGGYEQYF. The DNA of the CDR3 is TGCGCCAGCAGCCTGGCAGGGGGCTACGAGCAGTACTTC.

The rearrangement joins TRBV6-6 to TRBJ2-5, with D maybe TRBD1 (6 bases). The DNA end is more similar to TRBJ2-7, so the J call may be wrong. CDR1 and CDR2 (germline): MNHNY, SVGAGI (reference sequence). CDR3 length equals 13 residues. CDR3 bases: TGTGCCAGCAGCAAGGACAGAGACTACGAGCAGTACTTC. As protein: CASSKDRDYEQYF.

This clone was detected a few times. The chain combines TRBV5-1 with TRBJ2-5, with 9 nucleotides matching TRBD1. The junction had 1 base not matched to a gene; V was cut back by 4 bases and J by 3 bases. Looked up from germline, CDR1 is SGHRS and CDR2 is YFSETQ. There are 13 residues in the CDR3. The CDR3 sequence: CASSRDREETQYF. The CDR3 DNA follows: TGCGCCAGCAGCCGGGACAGGGAAGAGACCCAGTACTTC.

This clone turned up a few times. The sample carries other DNA sequences with the same CDR3. V gene TRBV28 combines with J gene TRBJ2-5, with D perhaps being TRBD1 or TRBD2 (5 bases each). Trimming left V 3 bases short and J 5 bases short, with 10 bases between. Germline lookup yields CDR1 MDHEN and CDR2 SYDVKM. CDR3 length: 13 amino acids. CDR3 nucleotide sequence: TGTGCCAGCAGTTTTGGGGGTCGGGAGACCCAGTACTTC. It encodes CASSFGGRETQYF.

The chain recombines TRBV6-1 with TRBJ2-7, with TRBD2 matching over 10 bases. J was trimmed by 3 bases and V by 4 bases; bases with no gene match: 6. CDR1 is MNHNS, CDR2 SASEGT, per germline. The CDR3 runs 15 residues. CDR3: CASSGVQREGYEQYF. CDR3 DNA: TGTGCCAGCAGTGGTGTCCAGCGGGAGGGCTACGAGCAGTACTTC.

This chain uses TRBV2 with TRBJ2-1; TRBD2 might be the D (6 bases). CDR1 SNHLY and CDR2 FYNNEI come from the germline V gene. This CDR3 is 14 amino acids long. V lost 2 bases and J 4 bases, leaving 9 bases between the germline ends. CDR3 in amino acids: CASSEMAGYNEQFF. CDR3 nucleotides: TGTGCCAGCAGTGAAATGGCGGGGTACAATGAGCAGTTCTTC.

This clone was recorded a few times. The chain joins TRBV6-6 to TRBJ2-5, with no clear D. CDR1 is MNHNY, CDR2 SVGAGI, per germline (reference sequence). The CDR3 is 14 residues long. Trimming stripped 5 bases from V and 4 bases from J, with 14 bases between. CDR3 DNA sequence: TGTGCCAGCAGTACCGGGCAGCTAGTAGAGACCCAGTACTTC. Residues: CASSTGQLVETQYF.

This clone has more than one count but fewer than ten. J is TRBJ2-3 and V is TRBV28; D may be TRBD1 or TRBD2 (5 bases each). CDR1 is MDHEN, CDR2 SYDVKM, per germline. V shed 6 bases and J shed 11 bases, with 15 bases lying between them. The length of the CDR3 is 12 residues. CDR3 protein: CASRKEGRVQYF. For the CDR3, the DNA is TGTGCCAGCAGGAAAGAGGGGCGGGTGCAGTATTTT.

CDR3 sequence reads: CASSVGAGELFF. CDR3 coding DNA: TGTGCCAGCAGTGTGGGGGCTGGGGAGCTGTTTTTT. The chain carries TRBV2 and TRBJ2-2, with D possibly TRBD1 on 6 matching bases. CDR3 length equals 12 residues. V was pared by 4 bases and J by 8 bases, with 8 bases between. Per germline, CDR1 SNHLY and CDR2 FYNNEI.

J is TRBJ2-7 and V is TRBV2; possibly TRBD1 for D (5 bases). The CDR3 runs to 13 residues. V shed 4 bases and J shed 1 base, with 8 bases lying between them. Germline loops: CDR1 SNHLY, CDR2 FYNNEI. In DNA, the CDR3 is TGTGCCAGCAGTGTCCAGGGTTCCTACGAGCAGTACTTC. Amino acids: CASSVQGSYEQYF.

The rearrangement uses TRBV18 and TRBJ2-5; D gene uncertain. V lost 1 base and J lost 1, with 10 bases in between. Germline V gene data show CDR1 as KGHSH and CDR2 as LQKENI. The CDR3 totals 15 residues. The CDR3 protein is CASSPLKLIQETQYF. CDR3 bases: TGTGCCAGCTCACCACTGAAACTTATCCAAGAGACCCAGTACTTC.

This clone was seen only a few times. This rearrangement joins TRBV4-2 to TRBJ2-3; 8 positions match TRBD2. CDR1 is LGHNA and CDR2 is YNFKEQ in the germline V gene. This CDR3 comprises 16 residues. V trimming: 4 bases; J trimming: 3 bases; junction bases outside the gene matches: 9. The CDR3: CASSPNLAGYTDTQYF. In DNA form, the CDR3 reads TGTGCCAGCAGCCCAAATCTAGCGGGTTATACAGATACGCAGTATTTT.

This clone was found a few times. The CDR3 region is CASSPERGNTDTQYF. CDR3 nucleotide sequence: TGTGCCAGCTCACCCGAGCGGGGCAACACAGATACGCAGTATTTT. The rearrangement joins TRBV18 to TRBJ2-3, with 7 bases aligning to TRBD2. Per germline, CDR1 KGHSH and CDR2 LQKENI. Trimming removed 3 bases from V and 2 bases from J; junction bases left unmatched: 5. This CDR3 has 15 amino acids.

A few counts support this clone. This chain joins TRBV27 and TRBJ2-7, with D unclear. The CDR3 covers 13 residues. Germline values: CDR1 MNHEY, CDR2 SMNVEV (reference sequence). V gave up 2 bases and J gave up 2 bases, with 7 bases separating them. DNA for the CDR3: TGTGCCAGCAGTTTAGCCTGGGCCTACGAGCAGTACTTC. The encoded protein is CASSLAWAYEQYF.

To note about this clone: The DNA is left out, because the CDR3 cannot be placed on it with certainty; the CDR3 is given as TCRdb lists it. V gene TRBV28 combines with J gene TRBJ2-1; TRBD2 is the table's D call, not checked against the DNA. The CDR3 sequence runs 16 residues, both termini included. CDR1 is MDHEN and CDR2 is SYDVKM in the germline V gene. The CDR3 protein is CASSSSTSGSYNEQFF.

This clone showed up just a few times. The chain joins TRBV7-2 to TRBJ2-3; D unclear. V lost 1 base and J 3 bases, leaving 14 bases between the germline ends. Per the germline V gene, CDR1 is SGHTA and CDR2 is FQGNSA. The CDR3 consists of 16 residues. The CDR3 bases are TGTGCCAGCAGCTTAGTCGGTGCAGGTCTGACAGATACGCAGTATTTT. It translates to CASSLVGAGLTDTQYF.

This rearrangement joins TRBV29-1 to TRBJ2-1; tentatively, D is TRBD2 (5 bases). Looked up from germline, CDR1 is SQVTM and CDR2 is ANQGSEA. This CDR3 spans 11 amino acids. Trimming left V 5 bases short and J 7 bases short, with 9 bases between. The CDR3: CSVSPGNEQFF. The DNA for the CDR3 is TGCAGCGTTAGCCCGGGGAATGAGCAGTTCTTC.

This chain joins TRBV2 and TRBJ1-2; D gene uncertain. This CDR3 comprises 16 residues. Trimming pared 0 bases from V and 2 bases from J, leaving 13 bases between. Per the germline V gene, CDR1 is SNHLY and CDR2 is FYNNEI. Here the CDR3 DNA reads TGTGCCAGCAGTGAAGCGCTTCGGAGTCTCAACTATGGCTACACCTTC. It codes for CASSEALRSLNYGYTF. The full variable domain, with the rest looked up from reference TRBV2 and TRBJ1-2, is EPEVTQTPSHQVTQMGQEVILRCVPISNHLYFYWYRQILGQKVEFLVSFYNNEISEKSEIFDDQFSVERPDGSNFTLKIRSTKLEDSAMYFCASSEALRSLNYGYTFGSGTRLTVV.

This clone showed up just a few times. The rearrangement links TRBV28 to TRBJ2-2; TRBD2 aligns across 7 bases. The CDR3 sequence is 18 residues long. With V trimmed by 5 bases and J by 3 bases, 15 bases remained unmatched. In germline, CDR1 is MDHEN, CDR2 SYDVKM. CDR3 DNA sequence: TGTGCCAGCAGTCCGGCCCTAAAAAGCGGGACCTACACCGGGGAGCTGTTTTTT. Translation: CASSPALKSGTYTGELFF.

The chain is built from TRBV7-2 and TRBJ2-4; unclear D gene. Germline V gives CDR1 SGHTA, CDR2 FQGNSA. Between the trimmed V and J ends, which lost 2 bases and 4 bases, there was a span of 9 bases. The CDR3 extends over 14 amino acids. As DNA, the CDR3 is TGTGCCAGCAGCTTACAACTCCGAAAAAACATTCAGTACTTC. Amino acid sequence: CASSLQLRKNIQYF. Complete variable domain (other parts from reference TRBV7-2 and TRBJ2-4): GAGVSQSPSNKVTEKGKDVELRCDPISGHTALYWYRQSLGQGLEFLIYFQGNSAPDKSGLPSDRFSAERTGGSVSTLTIQRTQQEDSAVYLCASSLQLRKNIQYFGAGTRLSVL.

This clone showed up just a few times. The V call is TRBV10-3, the J call TRBJ1-2, with D tentatively TRBD1 (6 bases). The CDR3 covers 11 residues. Germline CDR1 is ENHRY and CDR2 is SYGVKD. The CDR3: CASSDRNGYTF. The CDR3 nucleotides are TGTGCATCTTCGGACAGAAATGGCTACACCTTC.

V usage is TRBV25-1 and J usage is TRBJ1-4; 7 nucleotides line up with TRBD1. The V segment lost 1 base and the J segment 2 bases; nucleotides outside the gene matches: 1. The germline gives CDR1 MGHDK, CDR2 SYGVNS. CDR3 length: 15 amino acids. The CDR3 protein is CASSELQGTNEKLFF. The CDR3 nucleotides read TGTGCCAGCAGTGAATTACAGGGGACTAATGAAAAACTGTTTTTT.

This clone has just a few counts. The chain joins TRBV10-3 to TRBJ1-2; no reliable D call. The CDR3 runs to 13 residues. Germline V gene sequence: CDR1 ENHRY, CDR2 SYGVKD. Trimming left V 2 bases short and J 2 bases short, with 6 bases between. CDR3 nucleotides: TGTGCCATCAGTGAGAACCAGAACTATGGCTACACCTTC. The encoded protein is CAISENQNYGYTF.